Below are 30 T cell receptor beta chains sequenced from a single sample in a study of beta chain features in type 1 diabetes. Findings and limits, study-wide: For Type 1 diabetes patients, all four CD4+ subsets carried TCRB CDR3s that were moderately but significantly shorter.

No antigens are known for them. Expressed TCRB transcripts were sequenced because the isolated RNA had all been reverse transcribed beforehand. Profiled with immunoSEQ multiplex PCR; TCRdb holds only in-frame clones, not every one. The table records roughly 150,000 clones, 7.5% to 9.5% of them present only once. Material: central memory CD4+ T cells from blood. The receptors were gathered from a woman aged 18-30 years with type 1 diabetes.

CDR3 DNA sequence: TGTGCCAGACCTTGGGGACTAGCCTACAATGAGCAGTTCTTC. This sequence encodes CARPWGLAYNEQFF. The rearrangement uses TRBV19 and TRBJ2-1; 8 positions match TRBD2. V shed 9 bases, J shed 2 bases, and the junction held 6 bases outside the gene matches. Per the germline V gene, CDR1 is LNHDA and CDR2 is SQIVND (reference sequence). The CDR3 is 14 amino acids.

The chain has TRBV6-6 and TRBJ1-5, with D tentatively TRBD1 (5 bases). Trimming took 4 bases from V and 4 from J, leaving 14 bases between them. CDR1 is MNHNY, CDR2 SVGAGI, per germline (reference sequence). The CDR3 is 15 residues long. The CDR3 here is CASSLGGGGNQPQHF. The DNA for the CDR3 is TGTGCCAGCAGTTTAGGAGGTGGGGGGAATCAGCCCCAGCATTTT.

This clone has more than one count but fewer than ten. This chain links TRBV7-9 with TRBJ2-4; TRBD1 agrees at 10 bases. The CDR3 loop spans 16 amino acids. CDR1 and CDR2 from the germline V gene are SEHNR and FQNEAQ (reference sequence). The junction had 2 bases not matched to a gene; V was cut back by 3 bases and J by 0 bases. CDR3 sequence: CASSFGQGGAKNIQYF. The DNA for the CDR3 is TGTGCCAGCAGCTTCGGACAGGGGGGAGCCAAAAACATTCAGTACTTC.

A remark on this clone: Distinct nucleotide sequences in the sample also encode this CDR3. V and J are TRBV15 and TRBJ2-7; TRBD1 agrees at 12 bases. This CDR3 comprises 15 residues. Trimming removed 3 bases from V and 6 bases from J; junction bases left unmatched: 6. Germline V lookup: CDR1 LNHNV, CDR2 YYDKDF (reference sequence). The CDR3: CATSRGGTGGREQYF. CDR3 coding DNA: TGTGCCACCAGCAGGGGTGGGACAGGGGGCCGCGAGCAGTACTTC.

This clone was counted a few times. The V call is TRBV7-9, the J call TRBJ2-3; 7 bases align to TRBD1. Trimming removed 1 base from V and 1 base from J; junction bases left unmatched: 2. The CDR3 consists of 15 residues. CDR1 is SEHNR, CDR2 FQNEAQ, per germline (reference sequence). The CDR3 coding sequence is TGTGCCAGCAGCTTAGAAGGGGGCCGCACAGATACGCAGTATTTT. This encodes CASSLEGGRTDTQYF.

In its sample, this clone was seen a few times. This chain uses TRBV6-6 with TRBJ2-7; 11 bases match TRBD2. From germline, CDR1 is MNHNY and CDR2 SVGAGI (reference sequence). Trimming cost V 4 bases and J 2 bases; bases outside gene matches: 7. The length of the CDR3 is 16 residues. For the CDR3, the DNA is TGTGCCAGCAGTTCCGTACTAGCGGGGGCGACCTACGAGCAGTACTTC. It specifies CASSSVLAGATYEQYF.

The sample holds a few counts of this clone. V gene TRBV28 combines with J gene TRBJ2-3, with 7 bases fitting TRBD2. The V gene's germline CDR1 is MDHEN and CDR2 SYDVKM. The CDR3 length is 14 residues. V was pared by 2 bases and J by 5 bases, with 4 bases of the junction left unmatched. DNA of the CDR3: TGTGCCAGCAGTTTACGGACTAGTCAAGATACGCAGTATTTT. Encoded protein: CASSLRTSQDTQYF.

The J gene is TRBJ2-7, the V gene TRBV5-1, with TRBD2 matching 7 bases. The CDR3 has 12 residues. Germline loops: CDR1 SGHRS, CDR2 YFSETQ. V lost 0 bases and J lost 7; bases outside the gene matches: 1. The CDR3 nucleotides are TGCGCCAGCAGCTTGGAAGCGGGGGAGCAGTACTTC. Translating it yields CASSLEAGEQYF.

This clone was seen only a few times. The V gene is TRBV7-2, the J gene TRBJ2-4; 7 nucleotides line up with TRBD2. Germline V lookup: CDR1 SGHTA, CDR2 FQGNSA. V was pared by 4 bases and J by 0 bases, with 15 bases of the junction left unmatched. The CDR3 is 19 residues long. CDR3 coding DNA: TGTGCCAGCAGCTCACGATCGACGGCGGGAGCATTAGCCAAAAACATTCAGTACTTC. Amino acid sequence: CASSSRSTAGALAKNIQYF.

The CDR3, as DNA: TGCGCCAGCAGCCAACCGTTGACAGGGTCTGGGGCCAACGTCCTGACTTTC. Its protein product is CASSQPLTGSGANVLTF. V gene TRBV4-3 combines with J gene TRBJ2-6; TRBD1 matches at 7 bases. The germline V gene has CDR1 LGHNA and CDR2 YSLEER. The CDR3 consists of 17 residues. The trim removed 2 bases at V and 1 base at J, leaving 5 bases unmatched.

V gene TRBV7-2 combines with J gene TRBJ2-5, with D perhaps TRBD2 (7 bases). The CDR3 is made up of 17 amino acids. The V and J ends lost 2 bases and 2 bases respectively, with 18 bases between them. CDR1 is SGHTA and CDR2 is FQGNSA in the germline V gene. CDR3 amino acids: CASSLQSSGGGQETQYF. The CDR3 DNA reads TGTGCCAGCAGCTTACAGTCTAGCGGAGGGGGTCAAGAGACCCAGTACTTC.

The chain uses TRBV11-3 and TRBJ2-3; a weak D match, TRBD2 (5 bases). The V and J ends lost 2 bases and 1 base respectively, with 10 bases between them. This CDR3 spans 15 amino acids. Germline lookup yields CDR1 SGHNT and CDR2 YENEEA. The CDR3 region is CASSLSAGRTDTQYF. CDR3 DNA: TGTGCCAGCAGCTTAAGTGCGGGTCGCACAGATACGCAGTATTTT.

A note on this clone: A read error may produce the germline difference seen at one junction end. The genes are TRBV5-4 and TRBJ2-1, with D uncertain. This CDR3 has 12 amino acids. The V gene's germline CDR1 is SGHNT and CDR2 YYREEE (reference sequence). Here the CDR3 DNA reads TGCGCCAGCAGCCAAGATTGGAGTGAGCAGTTCTTC. This translates into CASSQDWSEQFF.

This clone was seen more than once but under ten times. The CDR3 DNA reads TGTGCCAGCAGCGCGGGTCTCTCCTCGTCTGGGGCCAACGTCCTGACTTTC. This sequence encodes CASSAGLSSSGANVLTF. The chain links TRBV5-6 to TRBJ2-6; perhaps TRBD2 as D (5 bases). V lost 4 bases, J lost 1 base, and 15 bases lay in between. The length of the CDR3 is 17 residues. Germline V gives CDR1 SGHDT, CDR2 YYEEEE. Combining the CDR3 with reference TRBV5-6 and TRBJ2-6 gives the whole variable domain DAGVTQSPTHLIKTRGQQVTLRCSPKSGHDTVSWYQQALGQGPQFIFQYYEEEERQRGNFPDRFSGHQFPNYSSELNVNALLLGDSALYLCASSAGLSSSGANVLTFGAGSRLTVL.

This chain connects TRBV5-1 to TRBJ2-2; D gene uncertain. The CDR3 runs 16 residues. Looked up from germline, CDR1 is SGHRS and CDR2 is YFSETQ. Trimming took off 0 bases at V and 3 bases at J, with 12 bases between the two ends. The DNA for the CDR3 is TGCGCCAGCAGCTTGGCTGCCGCGTCGGACACCGGGGAGCTGTTTTTT. Protein: CASSLAAASDTGELFF.

The chain has TRBV6-1 and TRBJ1-2; D might be TRBD1 (6 bases). The germline V and J ends were trimmed by 6 bases and 2 bases, with 16 bases remaining between them. The CDR3 has 15 amino acids. Germline CDR1 and CDR2: MNHNS and SASEGT. The CDR3 sequence is CASRLTKQGNYGYTF. CDR3 bases: TGTGCCAGCAGGCTTACCAAACAGGGCAACTATGGCTACACCTTC.

The sample holds a few counts of this clone. The gene calls are TRBV7-2 and TRBJ1-5, with D possibly matching TRBD1 (5 bases). The germline V and J ends were trimmed by 5 bases and 6 bases, with 14 bases remaining between them. This CDR3 has 14 residues. Germline assignment: CDR1 SGHTA and CDR2 FQGNSA. Here the CDR3 reads CASSPWGGGQPQHF. In DNA, the CDR3 is TGTGCCAGCAGCCCGTGGGGGGGAGGTCAGCCCCAGCATTTT.

This clone was seen more than once but under ten times. This rearrangement joins TRBV7-2 to TRBJ2-1; 9 bases match TRBD2. This CDR3 has 15 residues. V trimming: 4 bases; J trimming: 4 bases; junction bases outside the gene matches: 5. The germline V gene encodes CDR1 SGHTA and CDR2 FQGNSA. The CDR3 nucleotides are TGTGCCAGCAGCTCTAGCGGGGAAGCTTACAATGAGCAGTTCTTC. Protein sequence: CASSSSGEAYNEQFF.

This clone was recorded a few times. This chain uses TRBV7-2 with TRBJ2-7, with 8 nucleotides matching TRBD1. The germline V gene encodes CDR1 SGHTA and CDR2 FQGNSA. With V trimmed by 5 bases and J by 0 bases, 9 bases remained unmatched. This CDR3 contains 16 residues. As DNA, the CDR3 is TGTGCCAGCAGCAGGCCGAGGACAGGGAGCTCCTACGAGCAGTACTTC. It translates to CASSRPRTGSSYEQYF.

The rearrangement uses TRBV30 and TRBJ1-5; no firm D call. V was shortened by 2 bases and J by 4 bases, with 12 bases between the two germline ends. CDR1 is GTSNPN, CDR2 SVGIG, per germline (reference sequence). CDR3 length equals 14 residues. The CDR3: CAWSPRLGNQPQHF. CDR3 coding DNA: TGTGCCTGGAGTCCAAGGCTAGGAAATCAGCCCCAGCATTTT.

This clone came up a few times. The J gene is TRBJ2-5, the V gene TRBV6-1; a possible D gene is TRBD1 (6 bases). The J call is doubtful: the DNA matches TRBJ2-7 better. The CDR3 length is 14 residues. CDR1 MNHNS and CDR2 SASEGT come from the germline V gene. For the CDR3, the DNA is TGTGCCAGCAGTGCAGGGGCCGGTTCCTACGAGCAGTACTTC. As protein: CASSAGAGSYEQYF.

This clone was picked up a small number of times. J is TRBJ2-5 and V is TRBV6-1; no definite D call. V lost 4 bases and J lost 4, with 10 bases in between. Germline V lookup: CDR1 MNHNS, CDR2 SASEGT. This CDR3 comprises 13 residues. CDR3 DNA sequence: TGTGCCAGCAGTGTAGGAGTGGGAGAGACCCAGTACTTC. Translating it yields CASSVGVGETQYF.

This clone has only a few counts. CDR3 nucleotides: TGTGCCAGCAGCCTCATTAGCCGGGAGACCCAGTACTTC. This encodes CASSLISRETQYF. V is TRBV14 and J is TRBJ2-5; D not certain. Germline CDR1 and CDR2: SGHDN and FVKESK. V lost 4 bases and J lost 5, with 11 bases in between. The CDR3 spans 13 residues.

This clone was recorded a few times. The J gene is TRBJ2-7, the V gene TRBV28, with D unresolved. V was trimmed by 5 bases and J by 5 bases, leaving 10 bases between them. Per the germline V gene, CDR1 is MDHEN and CDR2 is SYDVKM. CDR3 length: 12 amino acids. The CDR3 nucleotides read TGTGCCAGCAGTCCCTTAATCGACGAGCAGTACTTC. Its protein product is CASSPLIDEQYF.

The chain uses TRBV15 and TRBJ2-7, with 7 bases lining up with TRBD2. CDR3 size: 12 residues. The junction had 1 base not matched to a gene; V was cut back by 5 bases and J by 3 bases. Germline loops: CDR1 LNHNV, CDR2 YYDKDF (reference sequence). The CDR3: CATSPGGYEQYF. In DNA, the CDR3 is TGTGCCACCAGCCCGGGGGGCTACGAGCAGTACTTC.

The chain uses TRBV27 and TRBJ2-3; D is unresolved. V shed 2 bases and J shed 5 bases, with 11 bases lying between them. The CDR3 has 14 residues. The germline CDR1 and CDR2 sequences are MNHEY and SMNVEV (reference sequence). This chain's CDR3 is CASSLEWAVDTQYF. The CDR3 bases are TGTGCCAGCAGTTTAGAGTGGGCTGTAGATACGCAGTATTTT.

The V gene is TRBV28, the J gene TRBJ2-7; D perhaps matches TRBD2 (5 bases). The CDR3 runs 16 residues. Trimming shortened V by 6 bases and J by 0 bases, and 18 bases separated the two germline ends. Germline CDR1 and CDR2: MDHEN and SYDVKM. In nucleotides, the CDR3 is TGTGCCAGCAGGACGGCTTCGGGAAGTACCTCCTACGAGCAGTACTTC. Its protein product is CASRTASGSTSYEQYF.

V is TRBV5-6 and J is TRBJ2-7; TRBD1 matches at 7 bases. The germline V gene encodes CDR1 SGHDT and CDR2 YYEEEE. The V and J ends lost 3 bases and 3 bases, in that order; junction bases with no gene match: 6. This CDR3 is built from 14 residues. The CDR3 DNA sequence: TGTGCCAGCAGCTCGGGACAGCCAAACTACGAGCAGTACTTC. Translation: CASSSGQPNYEQYF.

The chain is built from TRBV6-6 and TRBJ2-5; a possible D gene is TRBD2 (5 bases). The end of the DNA fits TRBJ2-7 better, so the J call may be wrong. Germline CDR1 and CDR2: MNHNY and SVGAGI (reference sequence). CDR3 length: 13 amino acids. CDR3 protein: CASSSPDSREQYF. Here the CDR3 DNA reads TGTGCCAGCAGTTCCCCGGACTCCCGCGAGCAGTACTTC.

This rearrangement joins TRBV4-2 to TRBJ2-1; 9 nucleotides agree with TRBD1. The CDR3 contains 14 residues. The V and J ends lost 8 bases and 7 bases, in that order; junction bases with no gene match: 9. Per the germline V gene, CDR1 is LGHNA and CDR2 is YNFKEQ. CDR3 in amino acids: CASAGQGYRNEQFF. CDR3 sequence (DNA): TGTGCCAGCGCGGGACAGGGTTACCGGAATGAGCAGTTCTTC.